This is a list of T cell receptor beta chains from one sample in a study of cytomegalovirus exposure and HLA in healthy donors. The data were produced by immunoSEQ multiplex PCR, yet TCRdb's version contains in-frame clones alone and is incomplete. The data contain around 250,000 clones, about 90% of them singletons. The sample was PBMCs. The receptors stem from a woman aged 30 to 39 in good health and CMV-seronegative. Each CDR3 is given with its conserved first and last residue. Fields, in order: V gene, clone size, J gene, D gene, CDR3 DNA, CDR3 protein. D genes are given only for firm matches. The size of a clone is reported for some rows only, either as once, few or many, or as a class for expanded clones.

v_call: TRBV10-2
clone_size: NA
j_call: TRBJ1-2
d_call: TRBD1
cdr3_nt: TGCGCCAGCAGTGGCTCCGGGACAGGATCTAACTATGGCTACACCTTC
cdr3_aa: CASSGSGTGSNYGYTF

v_call: TRBV12-5
clone_size: NA
j_call: TRBJ2-7
d_call: TRBD1
cdr3_nt: TGTGCTAGTGGGGCCGGGACAGCTTACGAGCAGTACTTC
cdr3_aa: CASGAGTAYEQYF

v_call: TRBV29-1
clone_size: NA
j_call: TRBJ2-7
d_call: TRBD1
cdr3_nt: TGCAGCGTCCAAGGGGGCAGGGACCCCTACGAGCAGTACTTC
cdr3_aa: CSVQGGRDPYEQYF

v_call: TRBV5-1
clone_size: NA
j_call: TRBJ1-3
d_call: NA
cdr3_nt: TGCGCCAGCAGCTTGGAAGGGCTCGACTCTGGAAACACCATATATTTT
cdr3_aa: CASSLEGLDSGNTIYF

v_call: TRBV28
clone_size: NA
j_call: TRBJ1-2
d_call: NA
cdr3_nt: TGTGCCAGCAGTTTATGGTCTGGGGGGTCTAACTATGGCTACACCTTC
cdr3_aa: CASSLWSGGSNYGYTF

v_call: TRBV29-1
clone_size: NA
j_call: TRBJ2-7
d_call: NA
cdr3_nt: TGCAGCGTTGAAGATCCTGGAGGGGATCCCTCCTACGAGCAGTACTTC
cdr3_aa: CSVEDPGGDPSYEQYF

v_call: TRBV25-1
clone_size: NA
j_call: TRBJ2-5
d_call: TRBD2
cdr3_nt: TGTGCCAGCAGTGACGTTAGCGGGTTCCAAGAGACCCAGTACTTC
cdr3_aa: CASSDVSGFQETQYF

v_call: TRBV4-3
clone_size: NA
j_call: TRBJ1-1
d_call: NA
cdr3_nt: TGCGCCAGCAGCCCCGGACGGCTGAACACTGAAGCTTTCTTT
cdr3_aa: CASSPGRLNTEAFF

v_call: TRBV7-6
clone_size: few
j_call: TRBJ1-2
d_call: NA
cdr3_nt: TGTGCCAGCAGCTTAGCGCAGGGCCGGGACTATGGCTACACCTTC
cdr3_aa: CASSLAQGRDYGYTF

v_call: TRBV11-3
clone_size: NA
j_call: TRBJ2-2
d_call: NA
cdr3_nt: TGTGCCAGCAGCCGGACGGGGGATAGCGGGGAGCTGTTTTTT
cdr3_aa: CASSRTGDSGELFF

v_call: TRBV4-2
clone_size: NA
j_call: TRBJ2-3
d_call: NA
cdr3_nt: TGTGCCAGCAGCGAAGAATGGACCGATCTCACAGATACGCAGTATTTT
cdr3_aa: CASSEEWTDLTDTQYF

v_call: TRBV27
clone_size: NA
j_call: TRBJ2-7
d_call: NA
cdr3_nt: TGTGCCAGCAGTCCCCGGCAGGGTACCTACGAGCAGTACTTC
cdr3_aa: CASSPRQGTYEQYF

v_call: TRBV6-1
clone_size: NA
j_call: TRBJ2-2
d_call: TRBD2
cdr3_nt: TGTGCCAGCAGCTCAGGGACTAGAGCTGGGGAGCTGTTTTTT
cdr3_aa: CASSSGTRAGELFF

v_call: TRBV6-6
clone_size: NA
j_call: TRBJ2-5
d_call: TRBD1
cdr3_nt: TGTGCCAGCAGTTACGGGCAGGGGGCTCAGACCCAGTACTTC
cdr3_aa: CASSYGQGAQTQYF

v_call: TRBV28
clone_size: NA
j_call: TRBJ2-5
d_call: NA
cdr3_nt: TGTGCCAGCAGTAAGGGGGTAGAGACCCAGTACTTC
cdr3_aa: CASSKGVETQYF

v_call: TRBV5-6
clone_size: NA
j_call: TRBJ1-1
d_call: NA
cdr3_nt: TGTGCCAGCAGCTTCGTTGGACGGCAGAACACTGAAGCTTTCTTT
cdr3_aa: CASSFVGRQNTEAFF

v_call: TRBV9
clone_size: once
j_call: TRBJ2-7
d_call: NA
cdr3_nt: TGTGCCAGCAGCGTAGCAGGATCCGAGCAGTACTTC
cdr3_aa: CASSVAGSEQYF

v_call: TRBV29-1
clone_size: NA
j_call: TRBJ2-7
d_call: NA
cdr3_nt: TGCAGCGTTGAATTAAGAGGCAGTTCCTCCTACGAGCAGTACTTC
cdr3_aa: CSVELRGSSSYEQYF

v_call: TRBV25-1
clone_size: few
j_call: TRBJ1-2
d_call: NA
cdr3_nt: TGTGCCAGCAGTGAAGGGGCAGTATATGGCTACACCTTC
cdr3_aa: CASSEGAVYGYTF

v_call: TRBV21-1
clone_size: NA
j_call: TRBJ2-5
d_call: NA
cdr3_nt: TGTGCCAGCAGCAAAGACCACGGGACAACTCGCGAGACCCAGTACTTC
cdr3_aa: CASSKDHGTTRETQYF

v_call: TRBV5-4
clone_size: NA
j_call: TRBJ2-7
d_call: NA
cdr3_nt: TGTGCCAGCAGCTTGTCGGCCTCAACCCACGAGCAGTACTTC
cdr3_aa: CASSLSASTHEQYF

v_call: TRBV7-2
clone_size: NA
j_call: TRBJ2-2
d_call: NA
cdr3_nt: TGTGCCCCTCGATCCTTGAACACCGGGGAGCTGTTTTTT
cdr3_aa: CAPRSLNTGELFF

v_call: TRBV28
clone_size: once
j_call: TRBJ1-5
d_call: TRBD1
cdr3_nt: TGTGCCAGCAGGAGCCGGGACAGCTTTTCTGGCAATCAGCCCCAGCATTTT
cdr3_aa: CASRSRDSFSGNQPQHF

v_call: TRBV7-2
clone_size: NA
j_call: TRBJ1-5
d_call: NA
cdr3_nt: TGTGCCAGCAGTTTAGGGGACCGTGGGGGCAATCAGCCCCAGCATTTT
cdr3_aa: CASSLGDRGGNQPQHF

v_call: TRBV19
clone_size: NA
j_call: TRBJ2-2
d_call: NA
cdr3_nt: TGTGCCAGTGACGGGAGTGGGGCCGGGGAGCTGTTTTTT
cdr3_aa: CASDGSGAGELFF

v_call: TRBV14
clone_size: NA
j_call: TRBJ2-7
d_call: NA
cdr3_nt: TGTGCCAGCAGCCAACCGCAGGACTCCTACGAGCAGTACTTC
cdr3_aa: CASSQPQDSYEQYF